This T cell receptor beta chain is drawn from a study of STAT5B mutations in CD4+ large granular lymphocyte leukemia. The data were produced by immunoSEQ multiplex PCR, yet TCRdb's version contains in-frame clones alone and is incomplete. The data show 31,000 or so clones, with 70% to 90% seen just once and over 0.4% held by the top ten. Germline V gene sequence: CDR1 ENHRY, CDR2 SYGVKD. CDR3 length: 16 residues. With 6 bases clipped from V and 2 bases from J, the junction kept 11 bases outside the gene matches. The chain has TRBV10-3 and TRBJ2-3; TRBD2 matches 7 bases. The TCR sequence derives from a human donor in good health. Sequenced sample: CD4+ T cells from blood buffy coats. In DNA, the CDR3 is TGTGCCATCAGGGCCACCGGGGCGGGGGTCACAGATACGCAGTATTTT. It yields the protein CAIRATGAGVTDTQYF.